Presented here are 24 T cell receptor beta chains from one specimen sequenced in a study of technical replicates of blood from several donors (dated by TCRdb to the late 2010s). Libraries were constructed by the immunoSEQ multiplex PCR assay. The table comes from immuneACCESS by way of TCRdb, which keeps in-frame sequences with V and J called. Part of the clones is missing from these tables; in studies checked, under half for an unresolved V gene and the rest for unknown reasons. The sample table holds 70,000 to 75,000 clones, of which 85% to 95% were seen once. Roughly 0.25% of the sample is in the top ten clones. Sequenced material: T cells isolated from PBMCs. Receptors originate from a human donor in good health.

This rearrangement joins TRBV6-6 to TRBJ2-1; D is ambiguous. The germline V gene encodes CDR1 MNHNY and CDR2 SVGAGI (reference sequence). The V end lost 4 bases, the J end lost 4 bases, and 5 bases lay between the germline ends. There are 12 residues in the CDR3. For the CDR3, the DNA is TGTGCCAGCAGTTCCGTATACAATGAGCAGTTCTTC. Its protein is CASSSVYNEQFF.

Concerning this clone: Additional DNA sequences in this sample encode the identical CDR3. The rearrangement joins TRBV9 to TRBJ1-4, with a possible D match to TRBD1 (5 bases). Germline lookup yields CDR1 SGDLS and CDR2 YYNGEE. Trimming pared 0 bases from V and 2 bases from J, leaving 5 bases between. The CDR3 is 14 residues long. The CDR3 sequence is CASSVAGTNEKLFF. The CDR3 DNA is TGTGCCAGCAGCGTAGCAGGGACTAATGAAAAACTGTTTTTT.

The V and J genes are TRBV11-3 and TRBJ1-1; D gene ambiguous. This CDR3 region has 14 residues. V lost 3 bases and J 4 bases, leaving 12 bases between the germline ends. Germline V gene lookup returns CDR1 SGHNT and CDR2 YENEEA. The CDR3 region is CASSFIDRGTEAFF. CDR3 nucleotides: TGTGCCAGCAGCTTTATTGATCGGGGCACTGAAGCTTTCTTT.

V gene TRBV11-3 combines with J gene TRBJ1-6; 7 bases line up with TRBD1. Unmatched junction bases numbered 5, after V lost 0 bases and J lost 6 bases. There are 16 residues in the CDR3. CDR1 is SGHNT, CDR2 YENEEA, per germline. CDR3: CASSLDGTAPNSPLHF. The DNA for the CDR3 is TGTGCCAGCAGCTTAGACGGGACAGCCCCTAATTCACCCCTCCACTTT.

This chain connects TRBV28 to TRBJ1-1; 7 positions match TRBD1. V lost 6 bases and J lost 0; bases outside the gene matches: 7. The length of the CDR3 is 15 residues. Germline V lookup: CDR1 MDHEN, CDR2 SYDVKM. The CDR3 nucleotides are TGTGCCAGCAGACTCCCAGGGGGTTTGAACACTGAAGCTTTCTTT. It yields the protein CASRLPGGLNTEAFF.

The chain carries TRBV13 and TRBJ1-1; the match to TRBD1 covers 7 bases. Germline lookup yields CDR1 PRHDT and CDR2 FYEKMQ (reference sequence). This CDR3 has 15 residues. Trimming at V came to 5 bases and at J to 8 bases, leaving 14 bases not matched to a gene. The CDR3 DNA reads as TGTGCCAGCAGCAACCGGCGTGCCTGGGACAGCGAAGCTTTCTTT. It specifies CASSNRRAWDSEAFF.

This rearrangement joins TRBV5-1 to TRBJ1-2; D gene ambiguous. Germline V gene data show CDR1 as SGHRS and CDR2 as YFSETQ. The CDR3 runs 15 residues. V was cut by 4 bases and J by 4 bases, with 17 bases left in between. The CDR3 DNA sequence: TGCGCCAGCAGCCCCGGAGAAGGATCGAGCTATGGCTACACCTTC. It codes for CASSPGEGSSYGYTF. Full variable domain (rest looked up from reference TRBV5-1 and TRBJ1-2): KAGVTQTPRYLIKTRGQQVTLSCSPISGHRSVSWYQQTPGQGLQFLFEYFSETQRNKGNFPGRFSGRQFSNSRSEMNVSTLELGDSALYLCASSPGEGSSYGYTFGSGTRLTVV.

The chain uses TRBV30 and TRBJ2-5, with 9 bases fitting TRBD1. Per the germline V gene, CDR1 is GTSNPN and CDR2 is SVGIG (reference sequence). Unmatched junction bases numbered 4, after V lost 1 base and J lost 1 base. This CDR3 is built from 15 residues. For the CDR3, the DNA is TGTGCCTGGAGTGCCGGGACAGGGATCCAAGAGACCCAGTACTTC. Translating it yields CAWSAGTGIQETQYF.

This clone was detected only once. The chain has TRBV5-4 and TRBJ1-4; D uncertain. Germline V gene data show CDR1 as SGHNT and CDR2 as YYREEE (reference sequence). The CDR3 length is 19 residues. Trimming shortened V by 2 bases and J by 0 bases, and 20 bases separated the two germline ends. The CDR3 DNA sequence: TGTGCCAGCAGCTTCGGGGTAGACCAAAGACCTGCAACTAATGAAAAACTGTTTTTT. Translation: CASSFGVDQRPATNEKLFF.

This sequence joins TRBV6-1 and TRBJ1-1; D gene uncertain. This CDR3 region has 15 residues. Trimming took 5 bases from V and 4 from J, leaving 17 bases between them. Germline assignment: CDR1 MNHNS and CDR2 SASEGT. The CDR3 region is CASSLNTGVATEAFF. For the CDR3, the DNA is TGTGCCAGCAGTTTAAATACCGGGGTCGCCACTGAAGCTTTCTTT.

The chain carries TRBV6-5 and TRBJ1-2, with D tentatively TRBD1 (5 bases). CDR3 size: 13 residues. Germline V lookup: CDR1 MNHEY, CDR2 SVGAGI. Trimming left V 2 bases short and J 6 bases short, with 10 bases between. The CDR3 spells CASSYGAPNGYTF. The CDR3 region has the DNA TGTGCCAGCAGTTACGGGGCACCCAATGGCTACACCTTC.

The gene calls are TRBV7-9 and TRBJ2-1; D uncertain. The CDR3 is 15 amino acids. Germline CDR1 is SEHNR and CDR2 is FQNEAQ (reference sequence). V was trimmed by 7 bases and J by 5 bases, leaving 18 bases between them. The CDR3 is CASTEPSVAHNEQFF. DNA of the CDR3: TGTGCCAGCACCGAACCTTCCGTAGCCCACAATGAGCAGTTCTTC.

This clone was found once. V is TRBV5-6 and J is TRBJ2-4, with D possibly TRBD1 on 5 matching bases. V gave up 0 bases and J gave up 3 bases, with 22 bases separating them. Germline V gene lookup returns CDR1 SGHDT and CDR2 YYEEEE. The CDR3 runs to 19 residues. The CDR3 protein is CASSLAPYKQSRGKNIQYF. In nucleotides, the CDR3 is TGTGCCAGCAGCTTGGCTCCCTATAAGCAGAGTAGGGGCAAAAACATTCAGTACTTC.

The chain joins TRBV7-2 to TRBJ1-5; a possible D gene is TRBD1 (5 bases). The germline CDR1 and CDR2 sequences are SGHTA and FQGNSA. V lost 5 bases to trimming and J lost 0 bases, with 11 bases between them. This CDR3 comprises 15 residues. The CDR3 loop reads CASSTGTYSNQPQHF. The CDR3 DNA reads as TGTGCCAGCAGCACCGGGACTTATAGCAATCAGCCCCAGCATTTT.

The V call is TRBV6-5, the J call TRBJ1-2; 8 bases fit TRBD1. Unmatched junction bases numbered 10, after V lost 8 bases and J lost 2 bases. This CDR3 has 15 residues. Germline CDR1 MNHEY, CDR2 SVGAGI. The CDR3 nucleotides read TGTGCCAGCGGGGGTGCGACAGGGGAAAACTATGGCTACACCTTC. Residues: CASGGATGENYGYTF.

The chain combines TRBV7-2 with TRBJ2-3, with 8 positions matching TRBD2. Germline loops: CDR1 SGHTA, CDR2 FQGNSA. The CDR3 runs 15 residues. The V and J ends lost 3 bases and 5 bases, in that order; junction bases with no gene match: 7. The CDR3, as DNA: TGTGCCAGCAGCTTTCGCGGGGGGCGGGGAGATACGCAGTATTTT. Encoded protein: CASSFRGGRGDTQYF.

The genes are TRBV28 and TRBJ2-3; weak D call: TRBD1 (6 bases). Trimming cost V 4 bases and J 0 bases, with 8 bases left between them. From germline, CDR1 is MDHEN and CDR2 SYDVKM. CDR3 length: 14 amino acids. The CDR3 DNA sequence: TGTGCCAGCAGTTACGGACAGAGCACAGATACGCAGTATTTT. Translated: CASSYGQSTDTQYF. The whole variable domain, remainder taken from reference TRBV28 and TRBJ2-3, is DVKVTQSSRYLVKRTGEKVFLECVQDMDHENMFWYRQDPGLGLRLIYFSYDVKMKEKGDIPEGYSVSREKKERFSLILESASTNQTSMYLCASSYGQSTDTQYFGPGTRLTVL.

This chain joins TRBV7-9 and TRBJ2-1; the D is unclear. Trimming took off 6 bases at V and 3 bases at J, with 18 bases between the two ends. The CDR3 covers 16 residues. Germline V gene lookup returns CDR1 SEHNR and CDR2 FQNEAQ (reference sequence). The CDR3 coding sequence is TGTGCCAGCAGGAGGTTCCAGACCCCGGGCTACAATGAGCAGTTCTTC. Encoded protein: CASRRFQTPGYNEQFF.

The V call is TRBV29-1, the J call TRBJ1-2, with D perhaps TRBD1 (6 bases). V gave up 7 bases and J gave up 2 bases, with 14 bases separating them. CDR3 length: 13 residues. Germline V CDR1 and CDR2: SQVTM, ANQGSEA. In DNA form, the CDR3 reads TGCAGCGGGACAGATTCCTTCAACTATGGCTACACCTTC. It yields the protein CSGTDSFNYGYTF.

This chain links TRBV9 with TRBJ1-4, with 7 bases fitting TRBD1. Per the germline V gene, CDR1 is SGDLS and CDR2 is YYNGEE. The CDR3 is 14 amino acids. V trimming: 4 bases; J trimming: 5 bases; junction bases outside the gene matches: 5. The CDR3 reads CASSTGTENEKLFF. The CDR3 nucleotides read TGTGCCAGCAGCACCGGGACAGAGAATGAAAAACTGTTTTTT.

A single count supports this clone. The chain has TRBV6-1 and TRBJ2-7; D remains ambiguous. CDR1 MNHNS and CDR2 SASEGT come from the germline V gene. CDR3 length: 12 residues. V gave up 7 bases and J gave up 2 bases, with 9 bases separating them. The CDR3 sequence is CASNFYTYEQYF. The CDR3, as DNA: TGTGCCAGCAACTTCTATACCTACGAGCAGTACTTC.

Ten or more counts support this clone. V gene TRBV11-2 combines with J gene TRBJ2-4; TRBD2 agrees at 7 bases. Germline CDR1 reads SGHAT; CDR2 reads FQNNGV. Trimming at V came to 5 bases and at J to 0 bases, leaving 7 bases not matched to a gene. This CDR3 is built from 16 residues. This chain's CDR3 is CASSPRDYTAKNIQYF. The CDR3 DNA reads TGTGCCAGCAGCCCCCGGGACTATACAGCCAAAAACATTCAGTACTTC.

V usage is TRBV7-8 and J usage is TRBJ1-1; no clear D gene. Trimming removed 4 bases at V and 5 bases at J, with 5 bases between. The CDR3 is made up of 11 amino acids. The germline CDR1 and CDR2 sequences are SGHVS and FQNEAQ. CDR3 coding DNA: TGTGCCAGCAGCTCCCCAACTGAAGCTTTCTTT. This sequence encodes CASSSPTEAFF.

The rearrangement joins TRBV6-5 to TRBJ1-6; 8 bases are shared with TRBD1. The CDR3 consists of 15 residues. Trimming removed 2 bases from V and 3 bases from J; junction bases left unmatched: 0. Germline CDR1 MNHEY, CDR2 SVGAGI. In DNA form, the CDR3 reads TGTGCCAGCAGTTACGGGACAGGCTATAATTCACCCCTCCACTTT. It specifies CASSYGTGYNSPLHF.